What follows are 29 T cell receptor beta chains derived from one specimen sequenced in a study of blood T cells in healthy people across ages. Together with a sample-barcoded 5' primer, a J-beta primer mix was included in a second PCR lasting roughly 6 to 12 cycles. MiXCR, run by TCRdb on the 5' RACE reads, gives a single entry per CDR3 protein. The sample has about 1.8 million distinct CDR3 sequences; around 48% are singletons. The sample consisted of blood. The receptor source for this set is a woman in her thirties or forties in good health.

This clonotype was observed a handful of times. This chain uses TRBV6-5 with TRBJ2-3, with 9 bases that match TRBD2. V was clipped by 11 bases and J by 0 bases; unmatched bases: 3. The germline gives CDR1 MNHEY, CDR2 SVGAGI. The CDR3 length is 13 residues. CDR3 protein: CAHGLASTDTQYF. The CDR3 nucleotides read TGTGCCCATGGACTAGCGAGCACAGATACGCAGTATTTT.

V gene TRBV7-2 combines with J gene TRBJ1-1; D gene unclear. V lost 1 base to trimming and J lost 0 bases, with 9 bases between them. The CDR3 loop spans 15 amino acids. CDR1 is SGHTA, CDR2 FQGNSA, per germline. The CDR3 sequence is CASSLEFSLNTEAFF. CDR3 DNA: TGTGCCAGCAGCTTAGAGTTCTCCTTGAACACTGAAGCTTTCTTT.

This clonotype was detected a few times. The chain couples TRBV12-3 or TRBV12-4 to TRBJ2-1, with TRBD2 matching 9 bases. Trimming took 5 bases from V and 4 from J; bases not matched to a gene: 15. The CDR3 covers 18 residues. Here the CDR3 DNA reads TGTGCCAGCAGTCAAAAAAAGTCAACTAGCGGGTTTTACAATGAGCAGTTCTTC. Protein product: CASSQKKSTSGFYNEQFF.

This clonotype occurred a few times. The chain couples TRBV28 to TRBJ1-2; TRBD1 agrees at 7 bases. V gave up 8 bases and J gave up 4 bases; unmatched junction bases: 10. The length of the CDR3 is 14 residues. Germline CDR1 reads MDHEN; CDR2 reads SYDVKM. The CDR3 loop reads CASALPGTAYGYTF. Here the CDR3 DNA reads TGTGCCAGCGCCTTGCCCGGGACAGCCTATGGCTACACCTTC.

The chain employs TRBV7-8 and TRBJ2-3, with 14 bases that match TRBD2. Germline-derived CDR1 and CDR2 are SGHVS and FQNEAQ. V lost 4 bases to trimming and J lost 7 bases; unmatched junction nucleotides: 7. This CDR3 comprises 16 residues. CDR3 sequence: CASSSAGTSGGYTQYF. The CDR3 DNA reads TGTGCCAGCAGCTCCGCCGGGACTAGCGGGGGTTATACGCAGTATTTT.

V usage is TRBV6-2 or TRBV6-3 and J usage is TRBJ2-7; D is perhaps TRBD2 (7 bases). With 3 bases removed from V and 5 bases from J, the gap between germline ends came to 17 bases. CDR1 and CDR2 from the germline V gene are MNHEY and SVGEGT. The CDR3 is made up of 15 amino acids. CDR3 in amino acids: CASSYFGGPQNEQYF. For the CDR3, the DNA is TGTGCCAGCAGTTATTTCGGGGGGCCACAGAACGAGCAGTACTTC.

This clonotype was recorded only once. The chain links TRBV6-5 to TRBJ1-4; 7 nucleotides match TRBD1. Germline CDR1 MNHEY, CDR2 SVGAGI. V was pared by 8 bases and J by 5 bases, with 2 bases of the junction left unmatched. The CDR3 contains 12 residues. In nucleotides, the CDR3 is TGTGCCAGCGCGACAGGGAATGAAAAACTGTTTTTT. Translation: CASATGNEKLFF.

V gene TRBV28 combines with J gene TRBJ1-2, with D hard to call. Germline lookup yields CDR1 MDHEN and CDR2 SYDVKM. The germline V and J ends were trimmed by 2 bases and 6 bases, with 7 bases remaining between them. This CDR3 spans 12 amino acids. The CDR3 loop reads CASSLTPDGYTF. CDR3 coding DNA: TGTGCCAGCAGTTTAACCCCCGATGGCTACACCTTC.

This clonotype was detected a few times. The chain has TRBV13 and TRBJ2-5, with 10 bases identical to TRBD1. The CDR3 is 16 amino acids. With 6 bases clipped from V and 5 bases from J, the junction kept 12 bases outside the gene matches. In germline, CDR1 is PRHDT, CDR2 FYEKMQ (reference sequence). The DNA of the CDR3 is TGTGCCAGCAGTTTTTCTCGGACAGGGGGTACGGAGACCCAGTACTTC. Protein sequence: CASSFSRTGGTETQYF.

This clonotype was found once. A read error may produce the germline difference seen at one junction end. The chain joins TRBV6-1 to TRBJ2-1; a possible D gene is TRBD1 (6 bases). The CDR3 consists of 16 residues. The germline gives CDR1 MNHNS, CDR2 SASEGT. Here the CDR3 DNA reads TGTGTCAGCAGTGAGCGGACAGCTAGCTCCTACAATGAGCAGTTCTTC. It specifies CVSSERTASSYNEQFF.

This clonotype occurred once. V usage is TRBV4-1 and J usage is TRBJ1-4; D not resolved. V shed 2 bases and J shed 8 bases, with 21 bases lying between them. The CDR3 has 17 amino acids. Per germline, CDR1 MGHRA and CDR2 YSYEKL. CDR3 region: CASSQSGWFGFLEKLFF. CDR3 coding DNA: TGCGCCAGCAGCCAATCGGGGTGGTTCGGGTTCCTCGAAAAACTGTTTTTT.

The chain carries TRBV5-6 and TRBJ2-3; 7 bases agree with TRBD1. J lost 4 bases, V lost 5 bases, and 7 bases had no gene match. Germline V lookup: CDR1 SGHDT, CDR2 YYEEEE. The CDR3 consists of 14 residues. CDR3 loop: CASSLDRVADTQYF. CDR3 bases: TGTGCCAGCAGTTTAGACAGGGTTGCAGATACGCAGTATTTT.

The chain combines TRBV5-6 with TRBJ2-5, with 12 bases fitting TRBD2. CDR1 is SGHDT, CDR2 YYEEEE, per germline. Trimming removed 1 base from V and 11 bases from J; junction bases left unmatched: 24. CDR3 length: 20 amino acids. The CDR3 DNA follows: TGTGCCAGCAGCTTGCGCGGACTAGCGGGGACCCGGACTGCATACAATGAGCAGTACTTC. Residues: CASSLRGLAGTRTAYNEQYF.

This clonotype was detected only once. This chain links TRBV5-6 with TRBJ2-7; D gene unclear. TRBJ2-5 explains the end of the DNA better; the J call may be wrong. This CDR3 has 13 residues. Per the germline V gene, CDR1 is SGHDT and CDR2 is YYEEEE. The CDR3 spells CASSLDGPETQYF. The CDR3 bases are TGTGCCAGCAGCTTGGATGGTCCCGAGACCCAGTACTTC.

This clonotype has only a few counts. CDR3 bases: TGTGCCAGCAGCGTCCTAACCGGGACGCTCCAAGAGACCCAGTACTTC. This translates into CASSVLTGTLQETQYF. This sequence joins TRBV9 and TRBJ2-5, with D perhaps assigned TRBD1 or TRBD2 (5 bases each). V lost 2 bases, J lost 1 base, and 15 bases lay in between. The CDR3 loop spans 16 amino acids. Germline V gives CDR1 SGDLS, CDR2 YYNGEE. The complete variable domain, with remaining parts taken from reference TRBV9 and TRBJ2-5, reads DSGVTQTPKHLITATGQRVTLRCSPRSGDLSVYWYQQSLDQGLQFLIQYYNGEERAKGNILERFSAQQFPDLHSELNLSSLELGDSALYFCASSVLTGTLQETQYFGPGTRLLVL.

CDR3 loop: CASSQTRGANRNTEAFF. CDR3 coding DNA: TGCGCCAGCAGCCAAACCCGGGGGGCCAACCGGAACACTGAAGCTTTCTTT. J is TRBJ1-1 and V is TRBV4-3, with D maybe TRBD1 (6 bases). V was trimmed by 2 bases and J by 1 base, leaving 17 bases between them. CDR1 and CDR2 from the germline V gene are LGHNA and YSLEER. The CDR3 length is 17 residues.

This chain connects TRBV7-2 to TRBJ2-3; TRBD2 aligns across 12 bases. Germline assignment: CDR1 SGHTA and CDR2 FQGNSA. This CDR3 spans 15 amino acids. Germline trimming cut 5 bases from V and 8 bases from J; bases unmatched to any gene: 8. The CDR3 bases are TGTGCCAGCAGCCTCTCCGCTAGCGGGGGGGGTACGCAGTATTTT. Residues: CASSLSASGGGTQYF.

This clonotype was recorded many times. Given a much more abundant clone one base away, this may be a read error. This chain uses TRBV4-3 with TRBJ2-5, with D hard to call. Trimming removed 0 bases from V and 11 bases from J, with 22 bases in between. The CDR3 is 16 amino acids. Per the germline V gene, CDR1 is LGHNA and CDR2 is YSLEER. The CDR3 DNA reads as TGCGCCAGCAGCCAAGACAGCCTCCTGCATTACAATGAGCAGTACTTC. Amino acid sequence: CASSQDSLLHYNEQYF.

The V call is TRBV7-9, the J call TRBJ2-5; 7 nucleotides match TRBD2. CDR3 length equals 15 residues. Germline assignment: CDR1 SEHNR and CDR2 FQNEAQ (reference sequence). V lost 5 bases to trimming and J lost 4 bases; unmatched junction nucleotides: 10. The chain's CDR3 is CASSPLTRGGETQYF. As DNA, the CDR3 is TGTGCCAGCAGCCCACTCACTCGCGGGGGAGAGACCCAGTACTTC. Complete variable domain (other parts from reference TRBV7-9 and TRBJ2-5): DTGVSQNPRHKITKRGQNVTFRCDPISEHNRLYWYRQTLGQGPEFLTYFQNEAQLEKSRLLSDRFSAERPKGSFSTLEIQRTEQGDSAMYLCASSPLTRGGETQYFGPGTRLLVL.

This clonotype has only a few counts. The gene calls are TRBV6-5 and TRBJ2-5; D possibly corresponds to TRBD1 (7 bases). The CDR3 is 15 amino acids. V was cut by 0 bases and J by 4 bases, with 12 bases left in between. Per germline, CDR1 MNHEY and CDR2 SVGAGI. The DNA of the CDR3 is TGTGCCAGCAGTTACTCATATCAGGGGGGAGAGACCCAGTACTTC. This translates into CASSYSYQGGETQYF.

The sample holds a few counts of this clonotype. The rearrangement links TRBV7-2 to TRBJ1-6, with 10 bases that match TRBD1. CDR1 SGHTA and CDR2 FQGNSA come from the germline V gene. The CDR3 length is 15 residues. With 5 bases clipped from V and 10 bases from J, the junction kept 8 bases outside the gene matches. The CDR3 sequence is CASSPTGTGVSPLHF. The CDR3 DNA reads as TGTGCCAGCAGCCCGACCGGGACAGGGGTGTCACCCCTCCACTTT. Full variable domain (missing parts from reference TRBV7-2 and TRBJ1-6): GAGVSQSPSNKVTEKGKDVELRCDPISGHTALYWYRQSLGQGLEFLIYFQGNSAPDKSGLPSDRFSAERTGGSVSTLTIQRTQQEDSAVYLCASSPTGTGVSPLHFGNGTRLTVT.

The chain joins TRBV6-6 to TRBJ1-4; TRBD1 matches at 11 bases. V lost 2 bases to trimming and J lost 10 bases; unmatched junction nucleotides: 6. The length of the CDR3 is 15 residues. Germline CDR1 MNHNY, CDR2 SVGAGI (reference sequence). The CDR3 protein is CASSYLGQGAGKLFF. The CDR3 region has the DNA TGTGCCAGCAGTTACCTCGGACAGGGGGCGGGAAAACTGTTTTTT.

For this clonotype: One end of the junction is discordant with germline, which a read error may explain. This sequence joins TRBV12-3 or TRBV12-4 and TRBJ2-2; 8 positions match TRBD1. This CDR3 has 13 amino acids. CDR3 DNA: TGTGCTAGCAGGCAGGGGGCGGCCGGGGAGCTGTTTTTT. Translation: CASRQGAAGELFF.

V and J are TRBV29-1 and TRBJ2-5, with a tentative D call TRBD2 (5 bases). Trimming took off 6 bases at V and 2 bases at J, with 16 bases between the two ends. Germline V gene data show CDR1 as SQVTM and CDR2 as ANQGSEA. This CDR3 contains 14 residues. CDR3 DNA: TGCAGCGTGGTTAGTCGACGGGGACAAGAGACCCAGTACTTC. Translated, it gives CSVVSRRGQETQYF.

This chain connects TRBV21-1 to TRBJ2-1. TRBV21-1 is reported as a pseudogene. This CDR3 has 14 residues. CDR3 in amino acids: CASSKGQFWYEQFF. The CDR3 DNA sequence: TGTGCCAGCAGCAAAGGTCAATTCTGGTATGAGCAGTTCTTC.

The V call is TRBV7-2, the J call TRBJ2-7; 10 nucleotides match TRBD2. V shed 1 base, J shed 10 bases, and the junction held 13 bases outside the gene matches. The CDR3 spans 16 residues. From germline, CDR1 is SGHTA and CDR2 FQGNSA. The CDR3 DNA is TGTGCCAGCAGCTTAGGGGGCAGAGTCGGGACTAGCGCCCAGTACTTC. Its protein product is CASSLGGRVGTSAQYF.

The chain has TRBV6-2 or TRBV6-3 and TRBJ1-5; perhaps TRBD1 as D (6 bases). CDR3 length: 13 residues. V was cut by 6 bases and J by 5 bases, with 11 bases left in between. Germline CDR1 and CDR2: MNHEY and SVGEGT. The CDR3 spells CASRPNRDQPQHF. For the CDR3, the DNA is TGTGCCAGCAGACCAAACAGGGATCAGCCCCAGCATTTT.

This clonotype was detected a few times. The chain uses TRBV12-3 or TRBV12-4 and TRBJ1-5; TRBD1 aligns across 7 bases. The J segment lost 9 bases and the V segment lost 5 bases, leaving 13 bases of the junction unmatched. The CDR3 totals 15 residues. The CDR3, as DNA: TGTGCCAGCAGTACAAGCGGGACAGCTCAATCGCCCCAGCATTTT. It encodes CASSTSGTAQSPQHF.

V is TRBV6-2 or TRBV6-3 and J is TRBJ2-7; D may correspond to TRBD1 or TRBD2 (6 bases each). The V and J ends lost 0 bases and 4 bases respectively, with 19 bases between them. Germline V gene data show CDR1 as MNHEY and CDR2 as SVGEGT. The CDR3 loop spans 17 amino acids. The CDR3 protein is CASSYSRGSPGGYEQYF. CDR3 coding DNA: TGTGCCAGCAGTTACTCGAGGGGGTCTCCCGGGGGATACGAGCAGTACTTC.